The TCR beta chain under discussion was sequenced for a study of shared clonotypes between healthy human individuals. Trimming at V came to 3 bases and at J to 9 bases, leaving 15 bases not matched to a gene. CDR3 length: 16 amino acids. Germline V gene data show CDR1 as SGHNT and CDR2 as YYREEE (reference sequence). Using about 220 ng DNA, 30,000 to 35,000 T cell genomes, the sorted-subset replicate PCRs were run. Generated by immunoSEQ multiplex PCR, the TCRdb table keeps only in-frame clones and is missing some. Of some 2,500,000 clones listed, 92% were seen once; the top ten hold 0.3% to 0.45%. Sequenced: naive CD4+ T cells from PBMCs. As for subset: CD45RA+ positively selected. The source is a man aged 18-30 years in good health. Some clones in this sample may be carry-over from other donors' samples. V gene TRBV5-4 combines with J gene TRBJ2-1; TRBD2 matches at 7 bases. CDR3 nucleotides: TGTGCCAGCAGCTGGGGGAGGGAGGGCCTTGGCACTGAGCAGTTCTTC. The encoded protein is CASSWGREGLGTEQFF.